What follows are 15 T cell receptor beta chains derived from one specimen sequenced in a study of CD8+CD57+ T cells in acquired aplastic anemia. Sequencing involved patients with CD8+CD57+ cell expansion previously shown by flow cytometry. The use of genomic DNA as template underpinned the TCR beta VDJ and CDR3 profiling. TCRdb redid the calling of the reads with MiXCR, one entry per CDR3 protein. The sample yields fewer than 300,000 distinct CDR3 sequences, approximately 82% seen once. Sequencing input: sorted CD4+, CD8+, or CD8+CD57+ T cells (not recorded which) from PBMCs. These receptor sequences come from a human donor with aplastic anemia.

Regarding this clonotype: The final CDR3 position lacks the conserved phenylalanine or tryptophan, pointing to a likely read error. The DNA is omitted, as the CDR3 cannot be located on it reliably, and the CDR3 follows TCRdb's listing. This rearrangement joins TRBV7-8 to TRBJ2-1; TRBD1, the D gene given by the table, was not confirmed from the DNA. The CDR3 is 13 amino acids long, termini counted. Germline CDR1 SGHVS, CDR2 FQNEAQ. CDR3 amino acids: CASSFHPVGTEFS.

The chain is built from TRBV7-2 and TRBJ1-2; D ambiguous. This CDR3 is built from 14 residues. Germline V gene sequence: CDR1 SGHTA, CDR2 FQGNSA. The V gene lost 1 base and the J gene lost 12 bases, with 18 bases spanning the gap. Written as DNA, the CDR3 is TGTGCCAGCAGCTTAGGGAGTGTACAGTATGGAAACACCTTC. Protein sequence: CASSLGSVQYGNTF.

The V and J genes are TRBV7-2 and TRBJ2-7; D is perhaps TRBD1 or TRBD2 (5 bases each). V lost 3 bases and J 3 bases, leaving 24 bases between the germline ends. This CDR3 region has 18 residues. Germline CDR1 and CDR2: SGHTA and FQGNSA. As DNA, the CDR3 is TGTGCCAGCAGCTTTCCACGGGACGCCGACGATGGCTACTACGAGCAGTACGTC. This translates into CASSFPRDADDGYYEQYV.

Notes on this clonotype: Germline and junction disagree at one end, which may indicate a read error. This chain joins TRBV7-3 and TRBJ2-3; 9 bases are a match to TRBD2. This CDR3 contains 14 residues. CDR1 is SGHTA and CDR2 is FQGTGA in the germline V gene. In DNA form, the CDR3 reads TGTGCCAGCAGCTCCGCGGGGGGGAGCACAGATAAGCAGTTT. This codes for CASSSAGGSTDKQF.

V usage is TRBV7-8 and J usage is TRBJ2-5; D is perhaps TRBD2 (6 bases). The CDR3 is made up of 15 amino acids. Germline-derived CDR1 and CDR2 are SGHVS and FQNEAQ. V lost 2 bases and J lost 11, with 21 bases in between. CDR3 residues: CASSLSGVGANEQYF. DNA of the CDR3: TGTGCCAGCAGCTTATCGGGGGTTGGGGCCAATGAGCAGTACTTC.

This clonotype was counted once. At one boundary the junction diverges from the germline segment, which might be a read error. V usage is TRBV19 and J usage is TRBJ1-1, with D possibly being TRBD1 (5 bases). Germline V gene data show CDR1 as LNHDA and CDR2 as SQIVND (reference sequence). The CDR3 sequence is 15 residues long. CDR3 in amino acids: CASSLDSAGYNEAFF. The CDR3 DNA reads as TGTGCCAGCAGCTTAGATAGCGCAGGGTACAATGAAGCTTTCTTC.

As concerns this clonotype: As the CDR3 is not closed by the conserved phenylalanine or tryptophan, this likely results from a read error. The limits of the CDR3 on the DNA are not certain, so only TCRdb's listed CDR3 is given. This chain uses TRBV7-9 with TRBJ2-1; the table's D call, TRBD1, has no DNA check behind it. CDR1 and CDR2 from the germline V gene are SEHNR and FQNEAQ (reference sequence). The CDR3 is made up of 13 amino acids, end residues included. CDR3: CAGHISVGNQHFG.

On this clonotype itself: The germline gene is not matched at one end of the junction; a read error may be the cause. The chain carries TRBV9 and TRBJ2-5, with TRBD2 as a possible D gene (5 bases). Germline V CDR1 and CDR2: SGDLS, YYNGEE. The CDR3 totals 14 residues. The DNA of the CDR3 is TGTGCCAACAGCAGCGGCAGTGGGCGAGAGACCCAGCACTTC. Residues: CANSSGSGRETQHF.

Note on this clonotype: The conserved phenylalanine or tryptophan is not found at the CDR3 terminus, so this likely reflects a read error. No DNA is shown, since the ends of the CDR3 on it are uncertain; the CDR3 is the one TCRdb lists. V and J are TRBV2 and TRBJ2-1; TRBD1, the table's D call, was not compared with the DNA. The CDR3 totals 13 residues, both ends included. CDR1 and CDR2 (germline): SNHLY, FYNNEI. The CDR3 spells CASSVRGIHDQFS.

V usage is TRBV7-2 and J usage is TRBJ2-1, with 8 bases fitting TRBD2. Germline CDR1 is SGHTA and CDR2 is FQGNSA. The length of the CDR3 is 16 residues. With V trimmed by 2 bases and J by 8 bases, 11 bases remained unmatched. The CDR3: CASSLQGGGGTDEQFF. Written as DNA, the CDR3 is TGTGCCAGCAGCTTACAAGGAGGCGGGGGGACGGATGAGCAGTTCTTC. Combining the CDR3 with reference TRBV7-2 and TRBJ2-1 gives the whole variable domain GAGVSQSPSNKVTEKGKDVELRCDPISGHTALYWYRQSLGQGLEFLIYFQGNSAPDKSGLPSDRFSAERTGGSVSTLTIQRTQQEDSAVYLCASSLQGGGGTDEQFFGPGTRLTVL.

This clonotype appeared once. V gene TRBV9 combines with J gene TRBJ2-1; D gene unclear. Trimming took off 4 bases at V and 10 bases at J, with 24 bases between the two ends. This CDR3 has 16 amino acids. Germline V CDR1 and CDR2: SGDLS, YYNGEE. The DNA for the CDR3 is TGTGCCAGCAGCCTTCCTGTGGGCGCAAACACCGAAGAGCAGTTCTTC. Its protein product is CASSLPVGANTEEQFF. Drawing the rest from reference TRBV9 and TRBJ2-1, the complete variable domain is DSGVTQTPKHLITATGQRVTLRCSPRSGDLSVYWYQQSLDQGLQFLIQYYNGEERAKGNILERFSAQQFPDLHSELNLSSLELGDSALYFCASSLPVGANTEEQFFGPGTRLTVL.

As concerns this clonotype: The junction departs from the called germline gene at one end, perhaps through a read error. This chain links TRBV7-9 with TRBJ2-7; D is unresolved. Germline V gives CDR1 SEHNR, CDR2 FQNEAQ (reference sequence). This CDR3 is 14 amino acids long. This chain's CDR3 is CVSSSDMVGYEQYF. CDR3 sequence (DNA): TGTGTCAGCAGCTCCGACATGGTCGGCTACGAGCAGTACTTC.

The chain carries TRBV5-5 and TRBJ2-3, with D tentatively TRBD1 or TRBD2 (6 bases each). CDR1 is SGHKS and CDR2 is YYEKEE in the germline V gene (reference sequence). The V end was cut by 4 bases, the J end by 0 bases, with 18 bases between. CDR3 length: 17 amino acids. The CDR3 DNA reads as TGTGCCAGCAGCCCGGGAGAGGGGGATGCTAGCACAGATACGCAGTATTTT. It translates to CASSPGEGDASTDTQYF.

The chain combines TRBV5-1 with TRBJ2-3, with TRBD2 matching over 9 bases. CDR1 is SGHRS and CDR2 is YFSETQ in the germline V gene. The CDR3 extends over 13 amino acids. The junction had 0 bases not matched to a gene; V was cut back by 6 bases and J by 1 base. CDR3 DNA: TGCGCCAGCAAGCGGGGGGGCACAGATACGCAGTATTTT. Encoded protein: CASKRGGTDTQYF.

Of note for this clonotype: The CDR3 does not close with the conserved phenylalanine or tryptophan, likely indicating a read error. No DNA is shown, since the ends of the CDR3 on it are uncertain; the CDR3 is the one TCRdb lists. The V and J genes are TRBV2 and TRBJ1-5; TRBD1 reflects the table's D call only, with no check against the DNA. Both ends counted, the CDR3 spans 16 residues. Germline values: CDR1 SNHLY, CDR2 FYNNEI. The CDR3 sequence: CASADGATDTQYSDPG.